Sequencing of this TCR beta chain was carried out in a study of T cell changes during pregnancy in multiple sclerosis. Only in-frame clones appear in the TCRdb table, and some are missing; sequencing was by immunoSEQ multiplex PCR. Found here are over 90,000 clones, less than 95% of them singletons; the top ten hold 0.95%. The CDR3 totals 13 residues. The V segment lost 1 base and the J segment 7 bases; nucleotides outside the gene matches: 3. The V gene's germline CDR1 is SGHTA and CDR2 FQGNSA. Source: peripheral blood, taken before pregnancy. V gene TRBV7-2 combines with J gene TRBJ2-7; 8 positions match TRBD1. The receptor was isolated from a female donor with multiple sclerosis, enrolled in a pregnancy study. For the CDR3, the DNA is TGTGCCAGCAGCTTAGACCGGGACAGGGAGCAGTACTTC. It specifies CASSLDRDREQYF.